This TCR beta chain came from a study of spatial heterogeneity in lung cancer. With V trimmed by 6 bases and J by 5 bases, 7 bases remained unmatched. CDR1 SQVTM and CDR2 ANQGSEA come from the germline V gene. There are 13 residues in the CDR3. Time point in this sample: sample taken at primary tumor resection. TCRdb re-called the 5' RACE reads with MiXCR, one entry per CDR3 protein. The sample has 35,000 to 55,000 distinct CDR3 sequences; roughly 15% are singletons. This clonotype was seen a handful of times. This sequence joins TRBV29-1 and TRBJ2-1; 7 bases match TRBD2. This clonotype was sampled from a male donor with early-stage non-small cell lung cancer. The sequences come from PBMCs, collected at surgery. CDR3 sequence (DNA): TGCAGCGTCCCCGGACTAGGGAACAATGAGCAGTTCTTC. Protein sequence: CSVPGLGNNEQFF.